Listed below are T cell receptor beta chains from one sample, sequenced in a study of T cell repertoires in cytomegalovirus infection. Antigen specificity for these receptors is unknown. TCRdb analysed the reads with MiXCR anew, one entry per CDR3 protein. The sample has some 800,000 distinct CDR3 sequences, 30% to 35% seen once. The sequences come from cultured CD8+ T cells from PBMCs, collected from culture after CMV antigen stimulation. The source is a human donor in good health (CMV status not recorded). Some clones in this sample may be carry-over from other donors' samples. The CDR3 runs from the conserved cysteine through the conserved F or W. D genes are given only for firm matches. Rows give clone size only sometimes, using once, few, many, or a class for an expanded clone.

D gene: TRBD2; J gene: TRBJ2-5; clone size: many; V gene: TRBV7-9; CDR3 DNA: TGTGCCAGCAGCCTTAGCGGGGGGGAAGAGACCCAGTACTTC; CDR3 protein: CASSLSGGEETQYF
D gene: -; J gene: TRBJ1-1; clone size: -; V gene: TRBV19; CDR3 DNA: TGTGCCAGTAGTATAAATGCTGAAGTCACTGAAGCTTTCTTT; CDR3 protein: CASSINAEVTEAFF
D gene: TRBD1; J gene: TRBJ2-1; clone size: few; V gene: TRBV12-5; CDR3 DNA: TGTGCTAGTGGTATGGGACAGGGGGGTTGGAATGAGCAGTTCTTC; CDR3 protein: CASGMGQGGWNEQFF
D gene: -; J gene: TRBJ2-7; clone size: -; V gene: TRBV3-1; CDR3 DNA: TGTGCCAGCAGCCAAGTCCTCGGGGACTACGAGCAGTACTTC; CDR3 protein: CASSQVLGDYEQYF
D gene: -; J gene: TRBJ2-2; clone size: -; V gene: TRBV5-1; CDR3 DNA: TGCGCCAGCAGCCTTGAGGGGACACCATTTGTGGAGCTGTTTTTT; CDR3 protein: CASSLEGTPFVELFF
D gene: TRBD2; J gene: TRBJ2-1; clone size: many; V gene: TRBV7-2; CDR3 DNA: TGTGCCAGCAGCGCCCGACAGCGGGGGTTCAATGTGGAGCAGTTCTTC; CDR3 protein: CASSARQRGFNVEQFF
D gene: TRBD1; J gene: TRBJ2-7; clone size: few; V gene: TRBV27; CDR3 DNA: TGTGCCAGCAGTTGGGGTAGGGGGACAGGGCAGTACTTC; CDR3 protein: CASSWGRGTGQYF
D gene: TRBD2; J gene: TRBJ2-1; clone size: -; V gene: TRBV28; CDR3 DNA: TGTGCCAACAGTTTTACCCCCGCATCAAGGACTAGCGGGGGGTTAATCAATGAGCAGTTCTTC; CDR3 protein: CANSFTPASRTSGGLINEQFF
D gene: -; J gene: TRBJ2-2; clone size: -; V gene: TRBV2; CDR3 DNA: TGTGCCAGCAGTGAACCAGGGATTGGGGTGACCGGGGAGCTGTTTTTT; CDR3 protein: CASSEPGIGVTGELFF
D gene: -; J gene: TRBJ2-1; clone size: few; V gene: TRBV6-2/TRBV6-3; CDR3 DNA: TGTGCCAGCAGTTACGGCGGACTGAACAATGAGCAGTTCTTC; CDR3 protein: CASSYGGLNNEQFF
D gene: -; J gene: TRBJ2-4; clone size: -; V gene: TRBV20-1; CDR3 DNA: TGCAGTGCCCGAGGAGACAGAGGCAACAAAAACATTCAGTACTTC; CDR3 protein: CSARGDRGNKNIQYF
D gene: -; J gene: TRBJ1-3; clone size: few; V gene: TRBV6-5; CDR3 DNA: TGTGCCAGCAGGAGCAGGGTCTCTGGAAACACCATATATTTT; CDR3 protein: CASRSRVSGNTIYF
D gene: -; J gene: TRBJ2-1; clone size: few; V gene: TRBV7-6; CDR3 DNA: TGTGCCAGCAGCCTCCTCTGGCCTCAGAGCTCCTACAATGAGCAGTTCTTC; CDR3 protein: CASSLLWPQSSYNEQFF
D gene: TRBD1; J gene: TRBJ1-1; clone size: many; V gene: TRBV7-2; CDR3 DNA: TGTGCCAGCAGGCCAAGACAGGGGGGAGCTGAAGCTTTCTTT; CDR3 protein: CASRPRQGGAEAFF
D gene: TRBD1; J gene: TRBJ2-3; clone size: few; V gene: TRBV24-1; CDR3 DNA: TGTGCCACCAGTGACCCTGGGGGACAGTCAGGGAGCACAGATACGCAGTATTTT; CDR3 protein: CATSDPGGQSGSTDTQYF
D gene: -; J gene: TRBJ2-3; clone size: -; V gene: TRBV11-2; CDR3 DNA: TGTGCCAGCAGCTTAGTGACGGGGGGCCCCACAGATACGCAGTATTTT; CDR3 protein: CASSLVTGGPTDTQYF
D gene: -; J gene: TRBJ2-3; clone size: many; V gene: TRBV12-3/TRBV12-4; CDR3 DNA: TGTGCCAGCAGTCAAACTAGCACAGATACGCAGTATTTT; CDR3 protein: CASSQTSTDTQYF
D gene: TRBD1; J gene: TRBJ2-3; clone size: -; V gene: TRBV13; CDR3 DNA: TGTGCCAGCAGTCGCGGGGACAGGGTCACAGATACGCAGTATTTT; CDR3 protein: CASSRGDRVTDTQYF
D gene: -; J gene: TRBJ1-6; clone size: few; V gene: TRBV28; CDR3 DNA: TGTGCCAGCAGTTTTGGGTCGGTCTCACCCCTCCACTTT; CDR3 protein: CASSFGSVSPLHF
D gene: TRBD2; J gene: TRBJ2-5; clone size: few; V gene: TRBV9; CDR3 DNA: TGTGCCAGCAGTAGCGGGAGCCAAGAGACCCAGTACTTC; CDR3 protein: CASSSGSQETQYF
D gene: -; J gene: TRBJ1-5; clone size: once; V gene: TRBV7-9; CDR3 DNA: TGTGCCCGGCCAGGGAACCAGCCCCAGCATTTT; CDR3 protein: CARPGNQPQHF
D gene: -; J gene: TRBJ2-5; clone size: few; V gene: TRBV7-6; CDR3 DNA: TGTGCCAGCAGCCCCTGGTGGCAGGGGGGGGAGACCCAGTACTTC; CDR3 protein: CASSPWWQGGETQYF
D gene: TRBD1; J gene: TRBJ1-2; clone size: -; V gene: TRBV4-1; CDR3 DNA: TGCGCCAGCAGCCAATATACAGGGGTGTCTAACTATGGCTACACCTTC; CDR3 protein: CASSQYTGVSNYGYTF
D gene: -; J gene: TRBJ1-4; clone size: few; V gene: TRBV12-3/TRBV12-4; CDR3 DNA: TGTGCCAGCAGTCTCACAGAAAATAATGAAAAACTGTTTTTT; CDR3 protein: CASSLTENNEKLFF
D gene: -; J gene: TRBJ2-1; clone size: many; V gene: TRBV7-2; CDR3 DNA: TGTGCCAGCAGCTTAGCTGCCGGGCACAATGAGCAGTTCTTC; CDR3 protein: CASSLAAGHNEQFF
D gene: TRBD2; J gene: TRBJ2-5; clone size: -; V gene: TRBV25-1; CDR3 DNA: TGTGCCAGCAGTGAATATAATGTTCTAGCGGGGGAGACCCAGTACTTC; CDR3 protein: CASSEYNVLAGETQYF